This T cell receptor beta chain was sequenced during a study of blood T cell dynamics during melanoma immunotherapy. This sample's time point: week 3, after first cycle of checkpoint inhibitor. The data were produced by immunoSEQ multiplex PCR, yet TCRdb's version contains in-frame clones alone and is incomplete. This repertoire shows about 14,000 clones, 86% found once; its top ten account for less than 6%. The V gene's germline CDR1 is WNHNN and CDR2 SYGVQD (reference sequence). J lost 3 bases, V lost 6 bases, and 10 bases had no gene match. The CDR3 length is 17 residues. The chain recombines TRBV10-1 with TRBJ1-3; 11 bases map to TRBD1. The sample in question was blood, obtained from a patient treated with checkpoint blockade. The sequence was collected from a human donor with melanoma. CDR3 in DNA: TGCGCCAGCAGATGCTCGGACAGGGGGCTTTGTGGAAACACCATATATTTT. Translating gives CASRCSDRGLCGNTIYF.